The next 14 T cell receptor beta chains were all read from a single sample in a study of T-cell reconstitution after alpha-beta-depleted transplantation in children. Unique molecular identifiers were used to barcode this TCRbeta library. Each CDR3 protein gets one entry after TCRdb re-called the PCR reads with MiXCR. The table has approximately 340,000 distinct CDR3 sequences, about a tenth seen once. The sample consisted of PBMCs from the stem cell graft donor, taken from the stem cell graft. The receptors were sampled from a human donor who donated a stem cell graft to a child with acute lymphoblastic leukemia.

This clonotype was counted only a few times. This chain joins TRBV20-1 and TRBJ2-7; either TRBD1 or TRBD2 may supply D (6 bases each). The CDR3 has 12 amino acids. V was clipped by 4 bases and J by 2 bases, with 9 bases between them. Germline CDR1 is DFQATT and CDR2 is SNEGSKA (reference sequence). CDR3 coding DNA: TGCAGTGCTAATGGGGGGCCCTACGAGCAGTACTTC. Translation gives CSANGGPYEQYF.

This clonotype has only a few counts. The chain links TRBV12-3 or TRBV12-4 to TRBJ2-7, with a weak D call TRBD1 (5 bases). This CDR3 contains 13 residues. The ends were cut back, 1 base at V and 6 bases at J, with 10 bases in the middle. CDR3 amino acids: CASSLGTKTEQYF. As DNA, the CDR3 is TGTGCCAGCAGTTTAGGGACAAAGACCGAGCAGTACTTC.

This clonotype turned up a few times. The DNA of the CDR3 is TGCGCCAGCAGCCAAGTAGGACAGCGGATGAACACTGAAGCTTTCTTT. It codes for CASSQVGQRMNTEAFF. The chain links TRBV4-1 to TRBJ1-1; a possible D gene is TRBD1 (6 bases). The CDR3 contains 16 residues. Germline CDR1 is MGHRA and CDR2 is YSYEKL. Trimming shortened V by 1 base and J by 0 bases, and 12 bases separated the two germline ends.

The CDR3 region has the DNA TGTGCCAGCAGCTCCCAGGTAGCACGGTGGGAGCAGTACTTC. Protein sequence: CASSSQVARWEQYF. This chain joins TRBV11-2 and TRBJ2-7; D gene ambiguous. The CDR3 spans 14 residues. Looked up from germline, CDR1 is SGHAT and CDR2 is FQNNGV. Trimming took 4 bases from V and 7 from J, leaving 17 bases between them.

The rearrangement joins TRBV19 to TRBJ2-7; 8 nucleotides agree with TRBD1. This CDR3 region has 14 residues. The germline CDR1 and CDR2 sequences are LNHDA and SQIVND (reference sequence). V shed 5 bases, J shed 4 bases, and the junction held 7 bases outside the gene matches. This chain's CDR3 is CASSGGTGAYEQYF. As DNA, the CDR3 is TGTGCCAGTAGTGGAGGGACAGGTGCTTACGAGCAGTACTTC.

This clonotype was detected only a few times. The chain combines TRBV11-1 with TRBJ2-3; 12 nucleotides align to TRBD2. The length of the CDR3 is 16 residues. The V gene end was trimmed by 4 bases and the J gene end by 3 bases; junction bases not matched to a gene: 5. Germline values: CDR1 SGHAT, CDR2 FQDESV (reference sequence). The CDR3 protein is CASSSTSGRRTDTQYF. The CDR3 coding sequence is TGTGCCAGCAGCTCGACTAGCGGGAGAAGGACAGATACGCAGTATTTT. Using reference TRBV11-1 and TRBJ2-3 for the parts outside the CDR3, the full variable domain is EAEVAQSPRYKITEKSQAVAFWCDPISGHATLYWYRQILGQGPELLVQFQDESVVDDSQLPKDRFSAERLKGVDSTLKIQPAELGDSAMYLCASSSTSGRRTDTQYFGPGTRLTVL.

This sequence joins TRBV27 and TRBJ2-7; D is perhaps TRBD1 or TRBD2 (5 bases each). Germline V lookup: CDR1 MNHEY, CDR2 SMNVEV (reference sequence). V was trimmed by 2 bases and J by 0 bases, leaving 14 bases between them. The CDR3 loop spans 16 amino acids. The CDR3 DNA sequence: TGTGCCAGCAGTTTAGCCCCGGGACCGAGCTCCTACGAGCAGTACTTC. This translates into CASSLAPGPSSYEQYF.

There are many counts of this clonotype. The chain uses TRBV5-1 and TRBJ2-7, with D uncertain. This CDR3 contains 15 residues. V was clipped by 4 bases and J by 3 bases, with 17 bases between them. Germline-derived CDR1 and CDR2 are SGHRS and YFSETQ. Written as DNA, the CDR3 is TGCGCCAGCAGCCCGGACGGAGACCCTTTCTACGAGCAGTACTTC. Protein: CASSPDGDPFYEQYF. Full variable domain (outside the CDR3, taken from reference TRBV5-1 and TRBJ2-7): KAGVTQTPRYLIKTRGQQVTLSCSPISGHRSVSWYQQTPGQGLQFLFEYFSETQRNKGNFPGRFSGRQFSNSRSEMNVSTLELGDSALYLCASSPDGDPFYEQYFGPGTRLTVT.

This clonotype was recorded a few times. The gene calls are TRBV20-1 and TRBJ2-7; D gene unclear. Germline V gene data show CDR1 as DFQATT and CDR2 as SNEGSKA (reference sequence). The CDR3 is made up of 14 amino acids. V lost 4 bases to trimming and J lost 3 bases, with 16 bases between them. The CDR3 sequence is CSATSPKKGYEQYF. The DNA of the CDR3 is TGCAGTGCTACGTCCCCCAAAAAGGGCTACGAGCAGTACTTC.

This clonotype was seen ten or more times. This chain links TRBV20-1 with TRBJ2-7, with TRBD2 matching 12 bases. This CDR3 is built from 14 residues. Per the germline V gene, CDR1 is DFQATT and CDR2 is SNEGSKA (reference sequence). Trimming cost V 1 base and J 7 bases; bases outside gene matches: 5. CDR3 sequence: CSARGLAGAWEQYF. For the CDR3, the DNA is TGCAGTGCTAGAGGACTAGCGGGAGCCTGGGAGCAGTACTTC.

Comments on this clonotype: A much larger clone differs from this one at a single base, so this may be a read error. This chain joins TRBV27 and TRBJ2-1; the D gene is possibly TRBD2 (5 bases). The CDR3 totals 13 residues. Germline-derived CDR1 and CDR2 are MNHEY and SMNVEV (reference sequence). Trimming took off 6 bases at V and 13 bases at J, with 19 bases between the two ends. CDR3 bases: TGTGCCAGCAGAGACGTGGAGGTGAGTGACCAGTTCTTC. This sequence encodes CASRDVEVSDQFF.

This chain links TRBV25-1 with TRBJ1-2, with D possibly matching TRBD1 (5 bases). CDR1 is MGHDK, CDR2 SYGVNS, per germline. The CDR3 has 15 amino acids. V lost 1 base to trimming and J lost 2 bases, with 11 bases between them. CDR3 in DNA: TGTGCCAGCAGTGAATTGGGGGACGGGAACTATGGCTACACCTTC. The encoded protein is CASSELGDGNYGYTF.

Notes on this clonotype: The junction departs from the called germline gene at one end, perhaps through a read error. The chain has TRBV5-5 and TRBJ1-1; 7 nucleotides match TRBD1. In germline, CDR1 is SGHKS, CDR2 YYEKEE (reference sequence). This CDR3 comprises 15 residues. In nucleotides, the CDR3 is TGTGCCAGCAGCTTGTTACAGGGGACGAACACTGACGCTTTCTTT. Its protein product is CASSLLQGTNTDAFF.

The gene calls are TRBV5-1 and TRBJ2-1; no firm D call. Germline values: CDR1 SGHRS, CDR2 YFSETQ. The CDR3 has 16 amino acids. V gave up 1 base and J gave up 6 bases, with 17 bases separating them. This CDR3 reads CASSLMATSIPNEQFF. The CDR3 DNA is TGCGCCAGCAGCTTGATGGCTACGTCTATTCCCAATGAGCAGTTCTTC.